The T cell receptor (beta chain) under discussion was sequenced for a study of T-cell reconstitution after alpha-beta-depleted transplantation in children (dated by TCRdb to the mid-2010s). About the investigation overall: Using TCR repertoire profiling, the study quantitatively followed how T-cell immune reconstitution unfolded in children after TCRalphabeta/CD19-depleted allogeneic hematopoietic cell transplantation. Summary of the overall study and its limitations: About two months after transplant, the apparently early recovery of alphabetaT-cell counts reportedly depended on just several hundred clones that had expanded rapidly and came from non-depleted graft cells. The frequencies of hyperexpanded clones fell over the following months, and after one year, T-cell counts and TCRbeta diversity were mostly attributed to newly produced T cells. In some patients, the high TCRbeta diversity seen at day 60 was put down to recipient T cells and intrathymic progenitors that had survived conditioning.

Trimming removed 0 bases from V and 8 bases from J, leaving 10 bases between the germline ends. From cysteine to phenylalanine, the CDR3 is 14 amino acids long. Kept here is only the CDR3 DNA, which spans 42 bases and is read in frame from base 1. Reading the germline V gene (reference sequence) gives CDR1 SEHNR and CDR2 FQNEAQ. Library prep was done by PCR. The instrument given in TCRdb is Illumina HiSeq 2500. Molecular barcoding was employed in the preparation of TCR libraries, with unique molecular identifiers being used to normalize TCRbeta repertoire quantification. TCRdb took the public reads, trimmed them with fastp at Q25, ran MiXCR for clone calling and kept in-frame beta chains. One record per CDR3 amino acid sequence lists the most common genes and DNA. Counted in this sample were fewer than 250,000 distinct CDR3 sequences; around a sixth of them appeared once. The ten largest clones represent just under 45% of the sample.

The sample's treatment or condition label, in plain terms: allogeneic hematopoietic cell transplantation with graft depleted of TCRalphabeta T cells and CD19 B cells. The transplant recipients were children given TCRalphabeta/CD19-depleted allogeneic hematopoietic cell grafts. To note about this clonotype: It has no known antigen specificity. No quality values exist for individual bases; no much larger clone is one base distant.

The receptor chain draws on TRBV7-9 and TRBJ2-2, with the D gene not clear enough to name. Here the sequenced sample was PBMCs, mostly from graft donor cells, taken 360 days after TCRalphabeta/CD19-depleted stem cell transplant. This clonotype was obtained from a male patient aged 2-15 years who had a stem cell transplant for acute lymphoblastic leukemia, so the T cells may come from the graft donor. The DNA is as follows: TGTGCCAGCAGCTTAGCCGGCTCGTTGGGGGAGCTGTTTTTT. It encodes CASSLAGSLGELFF. The CDR3 plus the reference TRBV7-9 and TRBJ2-2 genes for the other parts give the full variable domain: DTGVSQNPRHKITKRGQNVTFRCDPISEHNRLYWYRQTLGQGPEFLTYFQNEAQLEKSRLLSDRFSAERPKGSFSTLEIQRTEQGDSAMYLCASSLAGSLGELFFGEGSRLTVL.